This T cell receptor beta chain stems from a study of blood T cell repertoires in COVID-19. Study in general: Material from acute and convalescent COVID-19 was sourced from the United States, Italy and Spain. PBMCs, B-cell-depleted T cells, or T cells provided the cDNA or gDNA that made up the material.

Original analysis: Quantification of nucleated cells was approximated via reference gene primer amplification. Assay used: immunoSEQ multiplex PCR; TCRdb lists only in-frame clones, some missing. V, J and clone size reflect that table, while D and trimming were determined from the DNA. The repertoire includes 250,000 to 300,000 clones, roughly nine tenths of them detected once, and 1.2% sits in the top ten. The source material was PBMCs or T cells enriched from blood (not recorded which). The clonotype was recovered from a human donor in a cohort exposed to, infected with or recovered from COVID-19 (not recorded which). The donor label of this sample is uncertain.

In nucleotides, the CDR3 is TGTGCCAGCAGCCACGTCAAGCGTGCTGAGCAGTTCTTC. Encoded protein: CASSHVKRAEQFF. The V and J genes are TRBV11-1 and TRBJ2-1; no definite D call. Germline CDR1 and CDR2: SGHAT and FQDESV (reference sequence). The CDR3 runs 13 residues. V dropped 5 bases and J dropped 9 bases, with 14 bases sitting between them.